These T cell receptor beta chains were read from a single sample in a study of blood T cell repertoires in COVID-19. Using immunoSEQ multiplex PCR, the repertoire was profiled, and TCRdb retains in-frame clones only, with some absent. The table includes fewer than 150,000 clones, around 83% detected once. Sequencing was performed on PBMCs or T cells enriched from blood (not recorded which). Receptors were obtained from a man aged 25-40 years who had recovered from COVID-19. Each CDR3 is given with its conserved first and last residue. D genes are given only for firm matches. Where a row states a size, it is once, few, many or the class of an expanded clone; other rows omit it.

V: TRBV5-6
D: NA
J: TRBJ1-3
size: NA
CDR3: CASSLTGTLSGNTIYF
DNA: TGTGCCAGCAGCTTGACAGGGACCCTATCTGGAAACACCATATATTTT

V: TRBV12-5
D: TRBD2
J: TRBJ2-1
size: once
CDR3: CASGLVRGGSYNEQFF
DNA: TGTGCTAGTGGTTTGGTACGGGGGGGCTCCTACAATGAGCAGTTCTTC

V: TRBV6-5
D: TRBD1
J: TRBJ1-6
size: NA
CDR3: CASTPDRGNNSPLHF
DNA: TGTGCCAGCACCCCGGACAGGGGAAACAATTCACCCCTCCACTTT

V: TRBV4-1
D: TRBD1
J: TRBJ2-7
size: NA
CDR3: CASSQRQGTSEQYF
DNA: TGCGCCAGCAGCCAACGACAGGGTACGTCCGAGCAGTACTTC

V: TRBV19
D: NA
J: TRBJ1-5
size: NA
CDR3: CASSMLGGDSQPQHF
DNA: TGTGCCAGTAGTATGTTGGGGGGAGATAGTCAGCCCCAGCATTTT

V: TRBV4-1
D: NA
J: TRBJ2-3
size: NA
CDR3: CASSNRDRSSGGSTDTQYF
DNA: TGCGCCAGCAGCAACCGGGACAGGTCGTCGGGAGGTAGCACAGATACGCAGTATTTT

V: TRBV7-6
D: NA
J: TRBJ2-2
size: few
CDR3: CASSPGTTGGSGELFF
DNA: TGTGCCAGCAGCCCAGGGACAACGGGGGGCTCCGGGGAGCTGTTTTTT

V: TRBV24-1
D: NA
J: TRBJ2-1
size: once
CDR3: CATSDILEGEQFF
DNA: TGTGCCACCAGTGACATACTAGAAGGCGAGCAGTTCTTC

V: TRBV18
D: NA
J: TRBJ1-1
size: NA
CDR3: CASSPWRDTEAFF
DNA: TGTGCCAGCTCACCTTGGAGGGACACTGAAGCTTTCTTT

V: TRBV12-3/TRBV12-4
D: NA
J: TRBJ2-2
size: NA
CDR3: CASSPQGFGELFF
DNA: TGTGCCAGCAGTCCTCAGGGGTTCGGGGAGCTGTTTTTT

V: TRBV18
D: TRBD1
J: TRBJ1-2
size: NA
CDR3: CASSPRDSSNYGYTF
DNA: TGTGCCAGCTCACCAAGGGACAGCTCTAACTATGGCTACACCTTC

V: TRBV11-1
D: NA
J: TRBJ1-1
size: NA
CDR3: CASNRGQGGGNTEAFF
DNA: TGTGCCAGCAACAGAGGGCAGGGCGGGGGGAACACTGAAGCTTTCTTT

V: TRBV10-3
D: TRBD1
J: TRBJ2-6
size: NA
CDR3: CAISESDRVGANVLTF
DNA: TGTGCCATCAGTGAGTCAGACAGGGTTGGGGCCAACGTCCTGACTTTC

V: TRBV5-1
D: NA
J: TRBJ1-1
size: NA
CDR3: CASSFLDPNTEAFF
DNA: TGCGCCAGCAGCTTCCTAGACCCGAACACTGAAGCTTTCTTT

V: TRBV29-1
D: NA
J: TRBJ1-1
size: NA
CDR3: CSVAGRAYTEAFF
DNA: TGCAGCGTTGCTGGCAGGGCCTACACTGAAGCTTTCTTT

V: TRBV2
D: NA
J: TRBJ2-2
size: NA
CDR3: CASSASGDGELFF
DNA: TGTGCCAGCAGTGCTTCGGGGGACGGGGAGCTGTTTTTT

V: TRBV15
D: NA
J: TRBJ1-6
size: NA
CDR3: CATSSGRERSPLHF
DNA: TGTGCCACCAGCAGTGGACGGGAAAGGTCACCCCTCCACTTT

V: TRBV2
D: NA
J: TRBJ1-4
size: NA
CDR3: CASSGQPATNEKLFF
DNA: TGTGCCAGCAGTGGACAGCCTGCAACTAATGAAAAACTGTTTTTT

V: TRBV7-9
D: NA
J: TRBJ2-2
size: NA
CDR3: CASSTRLAGELFF
DNA: TGTGCCAGCAGCACCCGACTAGCCGGGGAGCTGTTTTTT

V: TRBV9
D: TRBD1
J: TRBJ1-1
size: NA
CDR3: CASSEQGGRGEAFF
DNA: TGTGCCAGCAGCGAACAGGGGGGGCGCGGTGAAGCTTTCTTT

V: TRBV4-1
D: NA
J: TRBJ1-4
size: NA
CDR3: CASSRSGDGQNEKLFF
DNA: TGCGCCAGCAGCCGGTCGGGGGACGGCCAGAATGAAAAACTGTTTTTT

V: TRBV11-2
D: TRBD1
J: TRBJ1-3
size: NA
CDR3: CASSLETGVPGNTIYF
DNA: TGTGCCAGCAGCTTAGAGACAGGGGTCCCTGGAAACACCATATATTTT

V: TRBV19
D: TRBD2
J: TRBJ2-1
size: NA
CDR3: CASSMRTSDEQFF
DNA: TGTGCCAGTAGTATGAGAACTAGCGATGAGCAGTTCTTC

V: TRBV10-3
D: TRBD1
J: TRBJ2-2
size: NA
CDR3: CAIKGQGNTGELFF
DNA: TGTGCCATCAAGGGACAGGGCAACACCGGGGAGCTGTTTTTT

V: TRBV27
D: NA
J: TRBJ2-5
size: NA
CDR3: CASGSNRSQGTQYF
DNA: TGTGCCAGCGGATCAAACCGGTCCCAGGGGACCCAGTACTTC

V: TRBV2
D: TRBD1
J: TRBJ1-5
size: NA
CDR3: CASSEIGTGNQPQHF
DNA: TGTGCCAGCAGTGAAATTGGGACAGGCAATCAGCCCCAGCATTTT

V: TRBV21-1
D: NA
J: TRBJ1-5
size: NA
CDR3: CASSKGLPLNQPQHF
DNA: TGTGCCAGCAGCAAAGGTCTCCCCCTCAATCAGCCCCAGCATTTT

V: TRBV19
D: TRBD2
J: TRBJ2-3
size: NA
CDR3: CASSILRGGADTQYF
DNA: TGTGCCAGTAGTATTCTGCGGGGGGGGGCAGATACGCAGTATTTT

V: TRBV5-1
D: NA
J: TRBJ2-2
size: NA
CDR3: CASSSRRGLGTGELFF
DNA: TGCGCCAGCAGCTCGAGGCGGGGGCTGGGCACCGGGGAGCTGTTTTTT

V: TRBV20-1
D: NA
J: TRBJ1-1
size: NA
CDR3: CSAQAEPAFF
DNA: TGCAGTGCTCAGGCCGAGCCAGCTTTCTTT